The 7 T cell receptor beta chains below were found in one sample sequenced in a study of OX40 agonist ivuxolimab in advanced cancers. Only in-frame clones appear in the TCRdb table, and some are missing; sequencing was by immunoSEQ multiplex PCR. The sample holds about 36,000 clones; around 84% are singletons and the top ten take over 10%. The specimen comprised CD4+ or CD8+ T cells sorted from blood, sampled in a trial of the OX40 agonist ivuxolimab. The receptors were sampled from an adult with an advanced solid tumor such as melanoma, head and neck, liver or kidney cancer.

The V call is TRBV29-1, the J call TRBJ2-3; D is undetermined. The CDR3 is 11 residues long. Germline loops: CDR1 SQVTM, CDR2 ANQGSEA. The V end lost 4 bases, the J end lost 4 bases, and 6 bases lay between the germline ends. The CDR3, as DNA: TGCAGCGTTGGTGGGTCAGATACGCAGTATTTT. Residues: CSVGGSDTQYF.

V is TRBV4-1 and J is TRBJ2-1, with a weak D call TRBD2 (5 bases). Between the trimmed V and J ends, which lost 1 base and 8 bases, there was a span of 15 bases. Germline V gives CDR1 MGHRA, CDR2 YSYEKL. The CDR3 is 15 residues long. The CDR3 loop is CASSQGERLGDEQFF. CDR3 sequence (DNA): TGCGCCAGCAGCCAAGGGGAGAGGCTTGGGGATGAGCAGTTCTTC.

The chain links TRBV10-2 to TRBJ2-7, with TRBD1 identical over 12 bases. Looked up from germline, CDR1 is WSHSY and CDR2 is SAAADI. J gave up 6 bases and V 8 bases, and 8 bases lay outside the gene matches. CDR3 size: 14 residues. CDR3 bases: TGCGCCAGCTGCAGGGGACAGGGGGCTGGCGAGCAGTACTTC. It yields the protein CASCRGQGAGEQYF.

The chain recombines TRBV12-5 with TRBJ2-3; the match to TRBD2 covers 11 bases. Looked up from germline, CDR1 is LGHNT and CDR2 is FRNRAP. This CDR3 is 17 amino acids long. The V segment lost 0 bases and the J segment 4 bases; nucleotides outside the gene matches: 6. DNA for the CDR3: TGTGCTAGTGGTTTGGTACGAACTAGCGGGAGTGCAGATACGCAGTATTTT. Translated, it gives CASGLVRTSGSADTQYF. The full variable domain, with the rest looked up from reference TRBV12-5 and TRBJ2-3, is DARVTQTPRHKVTEMGQEVTMRCQPILGHNTVFWYRQTMMQGLELLAYFRNRAPLDDSGMPKDRFSAEMPDATLATLKIQPSEPRDSAVYFCASGLVRTSGSADTQYFGPGTRLTVL.

The chain employs TRBV6-5 and TRBJ1-6, with D uncertain. CDR3 length equals 13 residues. The ends were cut back, 7 bases at V and 5 bases at J, with 9 bases in the middle. Looked up from germline, CDR1 is MNHEY and CDR2 is SVGAGI. CDR3 protein: CASTWGDNSPLHF. In DNA form, the CDR3 reads TGTGCCAGCACCTGGGGAGATAATTCACCCCTCCACTTT.

This clone was seen a handful of times. Germline and junction disagree at one end, which may indicate a read error. This chain connects TRBV7-9 to TRBJ1-2; D not resolved. CDR3 length: 12 residues. Germline-derived CDR1 and CDR2 are SEHNR and FQNEAQ (reference sequence). In DNA form, the CDR3 reads TGTGCCAGCAGCTTAACCAACTATGGCTACGCCTTC. As protein: CASSLTNYGYAF.

CDR3 bases: TGTGCCAGTACCGCACAACCTGGCTACGAGCAGTACTTC. Encoded protein: CASTAQPGYEQYF. The chain links TRBV19 to TRBJ2-7; unclear D gene. CDR3 size: 13 residues. CDR1 is LNHDA and CDR2 is SQIVND in the germline V gene (reference sequence). The V end was cut by 7 bases, the J end by 3 bases, with 13 bases between.